This T cell receptor beta chain emerged from a study of cytomegalovirus exposure and HLA in healthy donors. The method was immunoSEQ multiplex PCR; TCRdb's version includes in-frame clones alone and lacks a portion of them. The sample has about 56,000 clones, roughly 93% seen once. CDR3 length: 16 amino acids. V was clipped by 1 base and J by 6 bases, with 14 bases between them. Germline CDR1 SGHRS, CDR2 YFSETQ. The validation cohort, a group of 120 subjects, included the donors and was separate from the roughly 670-subject first cohort. The chain links TRBV5-1 to TRBJ1-6, with D maybe TRBD1 (6 bases). Sample: PBMCs. The clonotype was recovered from a woman between 18 and 30 years old in good health and CMV-seropositive. The CDR3 nucleotides are TGCGCCAGCAGCTTGACAGGGATGGACCCTAATTCACCCCTCCACTTT. Translating gives CASSLTGMDPNSPLHF.